This TCR beta chain was captured by sequencing in a study of cytomegalovirus exposure and HLA in healthy donors. The primer mix had 60 Vbeta and 13 Jbeta primers. Generated by immunoSEQ multiplex PCR, the TCRdb table keeps only in-frame clones and is missing some. The data show fewer than 200,000 clones, more than 65% seen once. This clone was seen a few times. Its antigen is not known. V shed 0 bases, J shed 2 bases, and the junction held 5 bases outside the gene matches. This CDR3 comprises 16 residues. The germline gives CDR1 SGHRS, CDR2 YFSETQ. Study results and caveats: Cytomegalovirus-associated status was assigned to roughly 160 TCR beta chains. Earlier findings revealed that most TCR beta V segments proved productive either about 87% or about 30% of the time. Association of a missense DCLRE1C variant with TCR beta V- and J-gene trimming was reported in a later analysis. Accounts indicate the classifier identified cytomegalovirus status with strong specificity and sensitivity.

The rearrangement links TRBV5-1 to TRBJ1-5; TRBD1 agrees at 7 bases. This TCR came from a woman in her forties or fifties in good health and CMV-seronegative. The sample consisted of PBMCs. This chain's CDR3 is CASSLGTGVGNQPQHF. CDR3 nucleotides: TGCGCCAGCAGCTTGGGAACAGGGGTGGGCAATCAGCCCCAGCATTTT. Based on the CDR3 plus reference TRBV5-1 and TRBJ1-5, the full variable domain is KAGVTQTPRYLIKTRGQQVTLSCSPISGHRSVSWYQQTPGQGLQFLFEYFSETQRNKGNFPGRFSGRQFSNSRSEMNVSTLELGDSALYLCASSLGTGVGNQPQHFGDGTRLSIL.